The present T cell receptor (beta chain) was sequenced within a study of identical twins. Notes on the study in general: It was out-of-frame TCR alpha sharing in monozygotic twins that models underestimated.

This clonotype was picked up a small number of times. Its antigen is unknown. CDR1 is SQVTM and CDR2 is ANQGSEA in the germline V gene. Trimming stripped 4 bases from V and 7 bases from J, with 11 bases between. CDR3 length equals 12 residues. No donor was unhealthy or non-Caucasian. TCRdb passed the 5' RACE reads through MiXCR, listing each CDR3 protein once. This table has some 660,000 distinct CDR3 sequences, more than 6.5% appearing once. The sample also formed part of further work on yellow fever vaccine responses in identical twins.

The receptor was isolated from a woman aged 18-29 years in good health. The chain recombines TRBV29-1 with TRBJ2-1; D possibly corresponds to TRBD2 (5 bases). Specimen: PBMCs. The DNA for the CDR3 is TGCAGCGTTGTGGGAGTTGGGAATGAGCAGTTCTTC. It yields the protein CSVVGVGNEQFF.